This T cell receptor beta chain appears in the sequencing data of a study of T cell responses to AZD1222 COVID-19 vaccine. Overall study context: Second doses at about 4 or about 12 weeks were pooled. The study's findings and limits: Baseline seropositivity characterized only a handful of AZD1222 recipients. A reported finding is that nearly half of spike-specific TCRs target unmutated variant regions. White British donors predominated, females outnumbered males, and clonal diversity was possibly underestimated.

Measured with immunoSEQ multiplex PCR; TCRdb has only the in-frame clones, and not every one. The sample lists tens of thousands of clones, roughly 87% seen once, with roughly a fifth in the top ten. The J segment lost 7 bases and the V segment lost 2 bases, leaving 10 bases of the junction unmatched. CDR3 length equals 17 residues. Germline V gene sequence: CDR1 SGHTA, CDR2 FQGNSA. Details on this clone: Its antigen is not known.

The receptor comes from an adult in good health. Here the sequenced sample was peripheral blood, taken on day 0 of AZD1222 vaccination. V is TRBV7-2 and J is TRBJ2-1, with 11 bases aligning to TRBD2. This CDR3 reads CASSLRFSGGAGNEQFF. In DNA, the CDR3 is TGTGCCAGCAGCTTACGGTTTAGCGGGGGGGCAGGGAATGAGCAGTTCTTC.